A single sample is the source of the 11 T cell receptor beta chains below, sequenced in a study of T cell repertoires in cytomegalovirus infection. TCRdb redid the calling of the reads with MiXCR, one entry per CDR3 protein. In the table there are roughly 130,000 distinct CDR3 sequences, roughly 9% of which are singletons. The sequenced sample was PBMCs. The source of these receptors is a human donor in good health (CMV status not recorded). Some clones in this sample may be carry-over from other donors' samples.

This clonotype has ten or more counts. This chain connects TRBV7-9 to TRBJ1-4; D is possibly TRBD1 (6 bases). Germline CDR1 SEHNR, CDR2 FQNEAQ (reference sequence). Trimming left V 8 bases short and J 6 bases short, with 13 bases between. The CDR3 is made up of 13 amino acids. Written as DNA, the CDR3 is TGTGCCAGCCGGATGGGGGCGGATGAAAAACTGTTTTTT. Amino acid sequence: CASRMGADEKLFF.

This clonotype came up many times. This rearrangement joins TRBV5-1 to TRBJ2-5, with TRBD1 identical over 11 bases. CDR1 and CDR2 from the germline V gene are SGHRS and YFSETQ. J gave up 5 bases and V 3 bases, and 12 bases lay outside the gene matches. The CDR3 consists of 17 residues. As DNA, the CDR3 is TGCGCCAGCAGCTCACGATGGACAGGGGGCGAACCGGAGACCCAGTACTTC. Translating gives CASSSRWTGGEPETQYF.

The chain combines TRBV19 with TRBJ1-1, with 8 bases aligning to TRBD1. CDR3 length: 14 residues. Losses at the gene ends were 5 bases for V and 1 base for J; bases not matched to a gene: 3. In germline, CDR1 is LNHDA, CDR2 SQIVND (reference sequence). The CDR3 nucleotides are TGTGCCAGTAGTGGAGACAGGGGGAACACTGAAGCTTTCTTT. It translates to CASSGDRGNTEAFF.

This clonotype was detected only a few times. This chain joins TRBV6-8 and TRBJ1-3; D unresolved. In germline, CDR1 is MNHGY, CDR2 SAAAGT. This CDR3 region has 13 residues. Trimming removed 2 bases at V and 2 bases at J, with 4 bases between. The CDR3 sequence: CASSYGTGNTIYF. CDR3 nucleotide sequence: TGTGCCAGCAGTTACGGGACTGGAAACACCATATATTTT.

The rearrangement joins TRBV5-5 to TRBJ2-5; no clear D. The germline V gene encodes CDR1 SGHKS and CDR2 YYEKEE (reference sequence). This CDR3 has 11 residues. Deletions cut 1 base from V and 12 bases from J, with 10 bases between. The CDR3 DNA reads TGTGCCAGCAGCTTGCCCTCATTAGAGTACTTC. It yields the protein CASSLPSLEYF.

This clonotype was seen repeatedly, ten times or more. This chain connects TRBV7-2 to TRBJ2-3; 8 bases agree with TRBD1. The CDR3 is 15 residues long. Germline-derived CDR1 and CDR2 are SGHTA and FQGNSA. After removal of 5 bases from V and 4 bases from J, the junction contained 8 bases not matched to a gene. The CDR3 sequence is CASSPGQGGPDTQYF. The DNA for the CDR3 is TGTGCCAGCAGCCCTGGACAGGGTGGTCCAGATACGCAGTATTTT.

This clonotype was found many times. The CDR3 DNA sequence: TGTGCCAGCAGCTTAATTAACTCCTACAATGAGCAGTTCTTC. Protein: CASSLINSYNEQFF. The chain uses TRBV7-2 and TRBJ2-1; the D is unclear. Germline V gives CDR1 SGHTA, CDR2 FQGNSA. V was pared by 2 bases and J by 0 bases, with 5 bases between. The CDR3 length is 14 residues.

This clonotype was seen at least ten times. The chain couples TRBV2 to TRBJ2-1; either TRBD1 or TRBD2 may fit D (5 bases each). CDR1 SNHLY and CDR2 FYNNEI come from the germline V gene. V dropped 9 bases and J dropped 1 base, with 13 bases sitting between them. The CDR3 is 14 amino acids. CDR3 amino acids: CASIRDASYNEQFF. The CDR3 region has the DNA TGTGCCAGTATCCGGGACGCTTCCTACAATGAGCAGTTCTTC.

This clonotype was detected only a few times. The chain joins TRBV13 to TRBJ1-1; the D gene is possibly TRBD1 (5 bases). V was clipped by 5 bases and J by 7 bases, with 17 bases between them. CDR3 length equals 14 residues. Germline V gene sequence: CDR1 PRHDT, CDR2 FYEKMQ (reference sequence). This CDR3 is CASSHPSRAGEAFF. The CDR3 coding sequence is TGTGCCAGCAGCCACCCTTCCAGGGCTGGTGAAGCTTTCTTT.

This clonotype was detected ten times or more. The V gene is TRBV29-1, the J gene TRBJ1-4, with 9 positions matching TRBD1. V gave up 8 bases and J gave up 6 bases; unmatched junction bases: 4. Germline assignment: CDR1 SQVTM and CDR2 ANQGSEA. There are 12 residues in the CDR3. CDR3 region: CSSQGADEKLFF. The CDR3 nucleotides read TGCAGCTCACAGGGGGCGGATGAAAAACTGTTTTTT.

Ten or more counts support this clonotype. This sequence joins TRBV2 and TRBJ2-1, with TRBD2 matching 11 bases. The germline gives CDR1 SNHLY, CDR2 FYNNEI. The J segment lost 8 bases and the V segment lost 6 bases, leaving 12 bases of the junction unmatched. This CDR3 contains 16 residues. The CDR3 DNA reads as TGTGCCAGCAGCTTATCGACTAGCGGGGTGGGGCATGAGCAGTTCTTC. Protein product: CASSLSTSGVGHEQFF. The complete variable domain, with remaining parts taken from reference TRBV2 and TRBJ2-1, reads EPEVTQTPSHQVTQMGQEVILRCVPISNHLYFYWYRQILGQKVEFLVSFYNNEISEKSEIFDDQFSVERPDGSNFTLKIRSTKLEDSAMYFCASSLSTSGVGHEQFFGPGTRLTVL.